This is a list of T cell receptor beta chains from one sample in a study of blood T cell repertoires in COVID-19. Sequencing was performed with immunoSEQ multiplex PCR; in TCRdb, only in-frame clones are kept and a portion is missing. The sample holds fewer than 350,000 clones, 90% seen once. Material for sequencing was PBMCs or T cells enriched from blood (not recorded which). Receptors were obtained from a woman aged 18-30 years with acute COVID-19. The CDR3 runs from the conserved cysteine through the conserved F or W. A D gene is named only where the DNA matches it firmly. Clone size is stated in some rows and not others, as once, few, many or a class when expanded.

>TRBV11-2|-|TRBJ2-4|TRBD1
TGTGCCAGCAGCTGGGGACAGGGAAACATTCAGTACTTC
CASSWGQGNIQYF
>TRBV6-5|-|TRBJ1-2|TRBD1
TGTGCCAGCAGGAGGGGGCTAAACTATGGCTACACCTTC
CASRRGLNYGYTF
>TRBV27|-|TRBJ2-3|-
TGTGCCAGCAGTTTATCCAGGGGTACAGATACGCAGTATTTT
CASSLSRGTDTQYF
>TRBV12-3/TRBV12-4|-|TRBJ2-7|-
TGTGCCAGCAGTTGGCGGGACTCCTACGAGCAGTACTTC
CASSWRDSYEQYF
>TRBV11-2|-|TRBJ2-5|-
TGTGCCAGCAGCTTACCGCCCTCAGGGGCAGAGACCCAGTACTTC
CASSLPPSGAETQYF
>TRBV4-1|-|TRBJ2-3|TRBD2
TGCGCCAGCAGCCAGCCGGGACTAGGGGTTGATACGCAGTATTTT
CASSQPGLGVDTQYF
>TRBV28|-|TRBJ2-1|TRBD2
TGTGCCAGCAGTTTAGCGGGAGGGACAAATGAGCAGTTCTTC
CASSLAGGTNEQFF
>TRBV2|-|TRBJ2-1|-
TGTGCCAGTGAACGGGATACATCCAATGAGCAGTTCTTC
CASERDTSNEQFF
>TRBV19|-|TRBJ2-1|TRBD1
TGTGCCAGTAGCTCGACAGGGGAGAGTTGGGAGCAGTTCTTC
CASSSTGESWEQFF
>TRBV15|-|TRBJ1-1|-
TGTGCCACCAGCAGAGTAGGGAGATTGAACACTGAAGCTTTCTTT
CATSRVGRLNTEAFF
>TRBV7-2|-|TRBJ2-2|-
TGTGCCAGCAGCTTCCCGGGGGCGAACACCGGGGAGCTGTTTTTT
CASSFPGANTGELFF
>TRBV3-1/TRBV3-2|-|TRBJ1-5|-
TGTGCCAGCAGCCTACAGGATCAGCCCCAGCATTTT
CASSLQDQPQHF
>TRBV19|once|TRBJ1-4|TRBD1
TGTGCCAGTAGCGGGATGGACAGGGCCATTGAAAAACTGTTTTTT
CASSGMDRAIEKLFF
>TRBV24-1|-|TRBJ2-3|-
TGTGCCACCAGTGCCGGCAGGGTTGCAGATACGCAGTATTTT
CATSAGRVADTQYF
>TRBV6-2/TRBV6-3|-|TRBJ2-5|-
TGTGCCAGCACCCCAGGGGTTGGCAAGGGGGGGAAGACCCAGTACTTC
CASTPGVGKGGKTQYF
>TRBV19|-|TRBJ1-6|-
TGTGCCAGTAGCCAGACGGCTTACCCTTCGGAGAATTCACCCCTCCACTTT
CASSQTAYPSENSPLHF
>TRBV7-2|-|TRBJ2-1|-
TGTGCCAGCAGCTTAGTGGCGGGTGCCTCCTACAATGAGCAGTTCTTC
CASSLVAGASYNEQFF
>TRBV7-9|once|TRBJ2-5|TRBD2
TGTGCCAGCAGCCTCTCTCGGACTAGCGGGAGGGAAGAGACCCAGTACTTC
CASSLSRTSGREETQYF
>TRBV30|few|TRBJ1-2|-
TGTGCCTGGAGTGAACAACTAACAGGAAGCTATGGCTACACCTTC
CAWSEQLTGSYGYTF
>TRBV4-2|-|TRBJ2-7|TRBD2
TGTGCCAGCAGCCTAAGGTGGACTAGCGGGTACGAGCAGTACTTC
CASSLRWTSGYEQYF
>TRBV7-2|-|TRBJ1-4|-
TGTGCCAGCAGCTTTTGGGGCCTCAATGAAAAACTGTTTTTT
CASSFWGLNEKLFF
>TRBV19|-|TRBJ2-1|TRBD1
TGTGCCAGCCTGGACAGGGTTGGGATCGGTGAGCAGTTCTTC
CASLDRVGIGEQFF
>TRBV28|-|TRBJ1-5|TRBD1
TGTGCCAGCAGTTTATTAGTGGGTGGGGGGACAGGGGTTAATCAGCCCCAGCATTTT
CASSLLVGGGTGVNQPQHF
>TRBV18|-|TRBJ1-2|TRBD1
TGTGCCAGCTCACCGACCGGGGACAGGGGGAAGGGCGGCTACACCTTC
CASSPTGDRGKGGYTF
>TRBV11-3|-|TRBJ2-1|TRBD1
TGTGCCAGCAGCTTAGCCCGGACAGGGGTGAATGAGCAGTTCTTC
CASSLARTGVNEQFF
>TRBV5-1|-|TRBJ2-1|TRBD1
TGCGCCAGCAGCTCCAGACAGGGGGCTAAATCCTACAATGAGCAGTTCTTC
CASSSRQGAKSYNEQFF
>TRBV7-9|-|TRBJ2-5|-
TGTGCCAGCAGCTCTCCCCCCCGGGACTGGGGACAAGAGACCCAGTACTTC
CASSSPPRDWGQETQYF
>TRBV29-1|-|TRBJ2-3|TRBD2
TGCAGCTCCGCAGGTGGGGGACTAGCGGGACGGTGGGATACGCAGTATTTT
CSSAGGGLAGRWDTQYF
>TRBV27|-|TRBJ1-1|-
TGTGCCAGCACCGAACTTCCACCGGTGGCAGGTGAGACTGAAGCTTTCTTT
CASTELPPVAGETEAFF
>TRBV6-5|-|TRBJ1-5|-
TGTGCCAGCAGTCCTGACAAGATCCCAAATCAGCCCCAGCATTTT
CASSPDKIPNQPQHF
>TRBV28|-|TRBJ2-7|TRBD1
TGTGCCAGCAGTTTTCTGCCGGGACAGGGTATCGAGCAGTACTTC
CASSFLPGQGIEQYF
>TRBV5-1|once|TRBJ2-1|TRBD2
TGCGCCAGCAGCGAGGGACTAGCGGGAGTCAATGAGCAGTTCTTC
CASSEGLAGVNEQFF
>TRBV4-1|-|TRBJ1-2|-
TGCGCCAGCAGCCAAAGACAGTCCACTAACTATGGCTACACCTTC
CASSQRQSTNYGYTF
>TRBV27|-|TRBJ2-2|TRBD2
TGTGCCAGCAGTACTCTGCGGACTAGCTGGAACACCGGGGAGCTGTTTTTT
CASSTLRTSWNTGELFF
>TRBV15|-|TRBJ2-5|-
TGTGCCACCAGCAGAATTGGACTCGGGGGTCAAGAGACCCAGTACTTC
CATSRIGLGGQETQYF
>TRBV2|-|TRBJ2-5|TRBD1
TGTGCCAGCAGGAGACAGGGGGCAAAAGAGACCCAGTACTTC
CASRRQGAKETQYF
>TRBV11-1|-|TRBJ1-1|-
TGTGCCAGCCGTAATGGGAGGCCGATGAACACTGAAGCTTTCTTT
CASRNGRPMNTEAFF
>TRBV5-1|-|TRBJ2-1|TRBD1
TGCGCCAGCAGCACCTTACAGGGGATAGTCAATGAGCAGTTCTTC
CASSTLQGIVNEQFF
>TRBV4-3|-|TRBJ1-2|-
TGCGCCAGCAGCCAAGTAAAGGGGTATGGCTACACCTTC
CASSQVKGYGYTF
>TRBV9|-|TRBJ2-5|-
TGTGCCAGCAGCGTAGGGGGAGTGGGGTTAGAGACCCAGTACTTC
CASSVGGVGLETQYF
>TRBV27|-|TRBJ1-5|TRBD1
TGTGCCAGCAGTCCTGGGACAGGGGCGCAGCCCCAGCATTTT
CASSPGTGAQPQHF